The 17 T cell receptor beta chains given below trace back to one sample, sequenced in a study of breast tumors, draining lymph nodes, adjacent tissues. The lymph nodes were axillary draining lymph nodes from breast cancer patients. TCRdb reanalysed the multiplex PCR reads using MiXCR and keeps one entry per CDR3 protein. The sample includes a few hundred thousand distinct CDR3 sequences, under 40% of them seen just once. Material for sequencing was axillary lymph node tissue. The receptors here all came from a female donor with breast cancer. Some clones in this sample may be carry-over from other donors' samples.

The chain joins TRBV13 to TRBJ2-2, with D perhaps given as TRBD1 or TRBD2 (5 bases each). V was trimmed by 5 bases and J by 6 bases, leaving 19 bases between them. This CDR3 has 16 residues. Germline CDR1 is PRHDT and CDR2 is FYEKMQ (reference sequence). In DNA form, the CDR3 reads TGTGCCAGCAGCATAAGTCCCGGGACGAGGGCCGGGGAGCTGTTTTTT. Its translation is CASSISPGTRAGELFF.

Points on this clonotype: Possible read error: a much larger clone is one base away. CDR3 amino acids: CAGSLGTFYEQYF. Written as DNA, the CDR3 is TGTGCCGGCAGCTTAGGCACCTTCTACGAGCAGTACTTC. The chain recombines TRBV13 with TRBJ2-7, with unresolved D. This CDR3 region has 13 residues. Germline V CDR1 and CDR2: PRHDT, FYEKMQ (reference sequence).

This clonotype was counted at least ten times. The V gene is TRBV9, the J gene TRBJ2-3; 11 nucleotides match TRBD2. This CDR3 spans 17 amino acids. Germline CDR1 reads SGDLS; CDR2 reads YYNGEE. Trimming at V came to 0 bases and at J to 3 bases, leaving 6 bases not matched to a gene. The CDR3, as DNA: TGTGCCAGCAGCGTAGGGGTTAGCGGGGGGGCAACAGATACGCAGTATTTT. This codes for CASSVGVSGGATDTQYF.

This clonotype showed up many times. The CDR3 protein is CASSQEGAGANVLTF. The CDR3 DNA reads TGCGCCAGCAGCCAAGAGGGCGCTGGGGCCAACGTCCTGACTTTC. The V call is TRBV4-1, the J call TRBJ2-6; no clear D gene. V was shortened by 0 bases and J by 2 bases, with 5 bases between the two germline ends. The CDR3 loop spans 15 amino acids. Germline V CDR1 and CDR2: MGHRA, YSYEKL.

As concerns this clonotype: A single base separates this from a much larger clone, so it may be a read error. V usage is TRBV12-5 and J usage is TRBJ2-3; D uncertain. Germline CDR1 LGHNT, CDR2 FRNRAP. The V end lost 5 bases, the J end lost 6 bases, and 12 bases lay between the germline ends. This CDR3 spans 13 amino acids. Written as DNA, the CDR3 is TGTGCTAGTGGTAAGATTTCTGTGGATACGCAGTATTTT. It encodes CASGKISVDTQYF.

This clonotype was seen at least ten times. The chain uses TRBV7-2 and TRBJ2-2; 12 positions agree with TRBD2. The V gene end was trimmed by 3 bases and the J gene end by 7 bases; junction bases not matched to a gene: 6. Germline CDR1 and CDR2: SGHTA and FQGNSA. The CDR3 is 16 residues long. DNA of the CDR3: TGTGCCAGCAGCTTCTCTAGCGGGGGGGCTGGCGGGGAGCTGTTTTTT. This codes for CASSFSSGGAGGELFF.

Many counts were recorded for this clonotype. V and J are TRBV20-1 and TRBJ2-1; 14 bases fit TRBD2. The CDR3 is 14 amino acids. Germline CDR1 DFQATT, CDR2 SNEGSKA (reference sequence). V gave up 6 bases and J gave up 9 bases; unmatched junction bases: 7. The CDR3 DNA reads TGCAGTGCATTGGGACTAGCGGGAGCGTCTGAGCAGTTCTTC. Protein product: CSALGLAGASEQFF.

This clonotype appeared many times. V is TRBV24-1 and J is TRBJ1-1; a weak D match, TRBD1 (5 bases). Germline V gene lookup returns CDR1 KGHDR and CDR2 SFDVKD. The CDR3 sequence is 13 residues long. V shed 4 bases and J shed 1 base, with 6 bases lying between them. CDR3 coding DNA: TGTGCCACCAGTGACGACAGGAACACTGAAGCTTTCTTT. This translates into CATSDDRNTEAFF.

At least ten counts were recorded for this clonotype. This chain joins TRBV12-3 or TRBV12-4 and TRBJ2-1, with 7 bases fitting TRBD2. The V segment lost 6 bases and the J segment 0 bases; nucleotides outside the gene matches: 11. This CDR3 has 17 amino acids. CDR3 residues: CASSPIRGGSSYNEQFF. DNA for the CDR3: TGTGCCAGCAGCCCTATTCGGGGCGGGAGCTCCTACAATGAGCAGTTCTTC.

Remarks on this clonotype: Its ends do not fully match the called genes, so a read error is possible. The chain has TRBV5-1 and TRBJ2-5; no definite D call. The length of the CDR3 is 14 residues. Germline values: CDR1 SGHRS, CDR2 YFSETQ. Here the CDR3 reads CASSSLGAQDTQYF. The CDR3 DNA reads as TGCGCCAGCAGCTCCCTCGGTGCCCAAGACACCCAGTACTTC.

This clonotype was picked up many times. The V and J genes are TRBV12-3 or TRBV12-4 and TRBJ2-5; 8 positions match TRBD1. The CDR3 length is 15 residues. With V trimmed by 6 bases and J by 0 bases, 6 bases remained unmatched. CDR3 in amino acids: CASSDRQGYQETQYF. Written as DNA, the CDR3 is TGTGCCAGCAGCGATCGACAGGGGTACCAAGAGACCCAGTACTTC.

This clonotype occurred a few times. At one end, the junction sequence differs from germline, possibly due to a read error. This chain links TRBV19 with TRBJ1-6; D is unresolved. This CDR3 spans 17 amino acids. Per germline, CDR1 LNHDA and CDR2 SQIVND (reference sequence). For the CDR3, the DNA is TGTGCCAGTAGTGCCCCGATCAGGAGTTCCTATAATTCACCCCTCCCCTTT. Its translation: CASSAPIRSSYNSPLPF.

This clonotype was observed many times. This chain links TRBV2 with TRBJ2-2, with D hard to call. Per the germline V gene, CDR1 is SNHLY and CDR2 is FYNNEI. CDR3 length: 10 residues. The V end lost 8 bases, the J end lost 6 bases, and 4 bases lay between the germline ends. The CDR3 DNA sequence: TGTGCCAGCGGAGCCGGGGAGCTGTTTTTT. Encoded protein: CASGAGELFF.

V and J are TRBV10-3 and TRBJ1-4; D call uncertain. V was trimmed by 10 bases and J by 10 bases, leaving 16 bases between them. The CDR3 has 12 amino acids. Germline V gene data show CDR1 as ENHRY and CDR2 as SYGVKD. The CDR3 protein is CASRWRVGKLFF. CDR3 in DNA: TGTGCCAGCAGGTGGAGGGTGGGAAAACTGTTTTTT.

J is TRBJ2-3 and V is TRBV5-6; 9 bases are a match to TRBD2. Looked up from germline, CDR1 is SGHDT and CDR2 is YYEEEE. The length of the CDR3 is 15 residues. J lost 6 bases, V lost 0 bases, and 5 bases had no gene match. CDR3 coding DNA: TGTGCCAGCAGCTTGGTTGGCGGGGGGGCTGATACGCAGTATTTT. Amino acid sequence: CASSLVGGGADTQYF.

The rearrangement links TRBV2 to TRBJ2-1; no definite D call. This CDR3 comprises 11 residues. V lost 9 bases, J lost 3 bases, and 6 bases lay in between. Germline V lookup: CDR1 SNHLY, CDR2 FYNNEI. The CDR3 reads CARSLYNEQFF. DNA for the CDR3: TGTGCCAGGTCCCTCTACAATGAGCAGTTCTTC.

This clonotype came up many times. This sequence joins TRBV29-1 and TRBJ2-3, with a tentative D call TRBD1 (6 bases). The V and J ends lost 3 bases and 1 base respectively, with 8 bases between them. The CDR3 is made up of 13 amino acids. The V gene's germline CDR1 is SQVTM and CDR2 ANQGSEA. CDR3 amino acids: CSVDKGGTDTQYF. CDR3 sequence (DNA): TGCAGCGTTGACAAGGGGGGCACAGATACGCAGTATTTT.